This record concerns one TCR beta chain sequence. Its specificity is not known. The data originate from a study of T cells in Graves' hyperthyroidism and ophthalmopathy. Study outcomes and limitations: Blood also carried most thyroid clonotypes expanded above 0.001.

Germline-derived CDR1 and CDR2 are SQVTM and ANQGSEA. This CDR3 is 13 amino acids long. Trimming removed 7 bases from V and 4 bases from J; junction bases left unmatched: 6. What was amplified from RNA transcripts were TCR beta CDR3 regions. A first-round RT-PCR of the TCR CDR3 used the HTBI primer set. TCRdb independently ran MiXCR on the multiplex PCR reads; one entry per CDR3 protein. The profile shows over 250,000 distinct CDR3 sequences, around 13% of them singletons. The clonotype was recovered from a woman aged 40 to 50 with Graves' ophthalmopathy. The chain recombines TRBV29-1 with TRBJ2-1; 8 nucleotides agree with TRBD2. Sequenced input: blood. The DNA of the CDR3 is TGCAGCGCTCGGGGGGGCTATTACAATGAGCAGTTCTTC. Encoded protein: CSARGGYYNEQFF.